This T cell receptor beta chain appears in the sequencing data of a study of blood T cell repertoires in COVID-19. The overall study: The United States, Italy and Spain were the sources of the acute and convalescent COVID-19 samples. PBMCs, B-cell-depleted T cells, or T cells were the source of the cDNA or gDNA that made up the material.

As processed by the authors: Estimation of nucleated cell counts was performed using reference gene primer amplification. Repertoires were generated with immunoSEQ multiplex PCR, while TCRdb's copy carries only in-frame clones and drops some. The V and J calls and clone size are taken from that table; D and trimming were inferred from the DNA. The table has roughly 150,000 clones, 65% to 80% seen once. This clone occurred a few times. The source of this sequence is a man aged 60-69 years with acute or convalescent COVID-19. Material for sequencing was peripheral blood.

CDR3 loop: CASSQLAGSYNEQFF. CDR3 bases: TGTGCCAGCAGCCAACTGGCGGGTTCCTACAATGAGCAGTTCTTC. V and J are TRBV14 and TRBJ2-1, with D possibly matching TRBD2 (5 bases). Germline CDR1 is SGHDN and CDR2 is FVKESK. Trimming removed 2 bases from V and 1 base from J, with 9 bases in between. The CDR3 totals 15 residues.